What follows is one T cell receptor beta chain and its context. This entry belongs to a study of blood T cell repertoires in COVID-19. The repertoire was sequenced with immunoSEQ multiplex PCR; TCRdb's copy has only in-frame clones and lacks some. In the table there are some 180,000 clones, about 85% of which are singletons. This CDR3 contains 14 residues. CDR1 SGDLS and CDR2 YYNGEE come from the germline V gene. The ends were cut back, 0 bases at V and 2 bases at J, with 6 bases in the middle. Input material: peripheral blood. The chain employs TRBV9 and TRBJ1-3, with D hard to call. This TCR came from a woman in her sixties with acute or convalescent COVID-19. The CDR3 nucleotides are TGTGCCAGCAGCGTAGGTGGGCCTGGAAACACCATATATTTT. Translating it yields CASSVGGPGNTIYF.